This TCR beta chain was documented in a study of blood T cell repertoires in COVID-19. Clinical history reported by participants formed the basis on which cohorts were assigned. Recovered participants had two consecutive negative NP/OP PCR tests, healthcare professional clearance, or symptom resolution. The CDR3 totals 13 residues. CDR1 and CDR2 from the germline V gene are SSHAT and FNYEAQ (reference sequence). About this clone: Its ends do not fully match the called genes, so a read error is possible.

Original methodology: Cell counts per sample came from amplifying reference gene primers. Using immunoSEQ multiplex PCR, the repertoire was profiled, and TCRdb retains in-frame clones only, with some absent. V, J and clone size are taken as reported in that table, and D and trimming were inferred from the DNA itself. The table has hundreds of thousands of clones, around 87% seen once. This clonotype was obtained from a woman aged 18-29 years who had recovered from COVID-19. The sequencing input was PBMCs or T cells enriched from blood (not recorded which). The J gene is TRBJ2-3, the V gene TRBV7-7; no firm D call. The CDR3 DNA follows: TGTGCTAGCAGCTTAGCTCTCCGAGATACGCAGTATTTT. It yields the protein CASSLALRDTQYF.